The 17 T cell receptor beta chains in this list originate from one sample, sequenced in a study of identical twins. TCRdb reprocessed the 5' RACE reads via MiXCR and lists one record per CDR3 protein. The sample consists of 200,000 to 250,000 distinct CDR3 sequences, about 11% of them appearing once. Sequencing was done on a sample of memory T cells sorted from blood. The receptors were sampled from a man aged 45 to 65 in good health.

This clonotype came up many times. This chain uses TRBV7-2 with TRBJ1-1, with a possible D match to TRBD1 (6 bases). Deletions cut 0 bases from V and 0 bases from J, with 11 bases between. The CDR3 spans 16 residues. Germline CDR1 reads SGHTA; CDR2 reads FQGNSA. The CDR3 DNA reads as TGTGCCAGCAGCTTAGCGAGGGGGGGAATGAACACTGAAGCTTTCTTT. This gives the protein CASSLARGGMNTEAFF.

This clonotype was picked up many times. The J gene is TRBJ2-1, the V gene TRBV6-2 or TRBV6-3, with D tentatively TRBD2 (5 bases). From germline, CDR1 is MNHEY and CDR2 SVGEGT. The V gene lost 2 bases and the J gene lost 0 bases, with 14 bases spanning the gap. This CDR3 is built from 17 residues. The CDR3 DNA reads TGTGCCAGCAGTTACCCTCTAGGACTTGTCTCCTACAATGAGCAGTTCTTC. Amino acids: CASSYPLGLVSYNEQFF.

This clonotype was picked up many times. This chain joins TRBV4-1 and TRBJ2-2, with 7 nucleotides matching TRBD2. The CDR3 is 15 residues long. Germline V gives CDR1 MGHRA, CDR2 YSYEKL. V was clipped by 4 bases and J by 1 base; unmatched bases: 3. CDR3 region: CASSLRGVNTGELFF. In DNA form, the CDR3 reads TGCGCCAGCAGCCTTCGGGGGGTGAACACCGGGGAGCTGTTTTTT.

This clonotype has more than one count but fewer than ten. The chain joins TRBV19 to TRBJ2-3, with 10 bases aligning to TRBD2. CDR1 is LNHDA and CDR2 is SQIVND in the germline V gene (reference sequence). The CDR3 is 15 residues long. The V segment lost 3 bases and the J segment 7 bases; nucleotides outside the gene matches: 7. DNA of the CDR3: TGTGCCAGTAGTATTGGGCTAGCGGGGGAGTATACGCAGTATTTT. Translation gives CASSIGLAGEYTQYF.

This clonotype occurred a few times. V and J are TRBV4-3 and TRBJ1-1; no reliable D call. Trimming took 0 bases from V and 6 from J, leaving 14 bases between them. This CDR3 region has 15 residues. In germline, CDR1 is LGHNA, CDR2 YSLEER. The CDR3 reads CASSQEIGYSSEAFF. The CDR3 region has the DNA TGCGCCAGCAGCCAAGAAATAGGTTACAGCTCTGAAGCTTTCTTT.

This clonotype was observed at least ten times. This rearrangement joins TRBV4-2 to TRBJ1-4; 8 bases line up with TRBD1. J was trimmed by 8 bases and V by 4 bases; bases with no gene match: 9. The CDR3 totals 15 residues. CDR1 is LGHNA, CDR2 YNFKEQ, per germline. The CDR3 spells CASSPAGRGPEKLFF. The DNA of the CDR3 is TGTGCCAGCAGCCCGGCGGGCAGGGGGCCCGAAAAACTGTTTTTT.

This chain joins TRBV2 and TRBJ1-4; 8 bases fit TRBD1. The CDR3 runs 14 residues. Per the germline V gene, CDR1 is SNHLY and CDR2 is FYNNEI. V was pared by 6 bases and J by 6 bases, with 6 bases of the junction left unmatched. The CDR3 DNA reads as TGTGCCAGCAGGACGGACAGGGTCTATGAAAAACTGTTTTTT. Amino acid sequence: CASRTDRVYEKLFF.

The chain couples TRBV6-2 or TRBV6-3 to TRBJ1-2; D may be TRBD1 (5 bases). Between the trimmed V and J ends, which lost 6 bases and 4 bases, there was a span of 12 bases. The germline CDR1 and CDR2 sequences are MNHEY and SVGEGT. The CDR3 runs to 13 residues. The CDR3 region is CASSQTVAYGYTF. The DNA of the CDR3 is TGTGCCAGCAGCCAGACAGTTGCCTATGGCTACACCTTC.

This clonotype was picked up a small number of times. V usage is TRBV3-1 and J usage is TRBJ1-1, with D perhaps matching TRBD1 (6 bases). The CDR3 loop spans 16 amino acids. V lost 4 bases to trimming and J lost 2 bases, with 17 bases between them. Germline V gene data show CDR1 as LGHDT and CDR2 as YNNKEL (reference sequence). The DNA of the CDR3 is TGTGCCAGCAGCCGATTTATGACAGGATTAAACACTGAAGCTTTCTTT. It codes for CASSRFMTGLNTEAFF.

This clonotype was picked up many times. The genes are TRBV20-1 and TRBJ2-7, with D possibly being TRBD1 (6 bases). The V end was cut by 2 bases, the J end by 0 bases, with 14 bases between. This CDR3 comprises 15 residues. Germline V gene data show CDR1 as DFQATT and CDR2 as SNEGSKA (reference sequence). CDR3 nucleotide sequence: TGCAGTGCTAGAAAGGGACAATTCTTCTCCTACGAGCAGTACTTC. It specifies CSARKGQFFSYEQYF.

Worth noting for this clonotype: It may be a read error: a sequence one base away is much more abundant. The J gene is TRBJ2-7, the V gene TRBV10-3; TRBD1 matches at 10 bases. The V and J ends lost 11 bases and 2 bases, in that order; junction bases with no gene match: 9. The CDR3 consists of 14 residues. Germline values: CDR1 ENHRY, CDR2 SYGVKD. CDR3 region: CASKPGQGTYEQYF. The CDR3 nucleotides are TGTGCCTCCAAGCCGGGACAGGGGACCTACGAGCAGTACTTC.

Comments on this clonotype: With a far larger clone one base away, a read error is the likely cause. This chain joins TRBV7-9 and TRBJ1-1; 7 bases line up with TRBD1. The J segment lost 3 bases and the V segment lost 4 bases, leaving 2 bases of the junction unmatched. This CDR3 comprises 13 residues. The V gene's germline CDR1 is SEHNR and CDR2 FQNEAQ (reference sequence). CDR3 DNA: TGTGCCAGCAGCTCTCAGGGGGACACTGAAGCTTTCTTT. Encoded protein: CASSSQGDTEAFF.

This clonotype came up many times. DNA of the CDR3: TGCAGTGCTAGAGACCTAACAGGGGGGGTCGATCAGCCCCAGCATTTT. Its translation is CSARDLTGGVDQPQHF. The chain couples TRBV20-1 to TRBJ1-5, with TRBD1 matching 8 bases. The CDR3 extends over 16 amino acids. The germline CDR1 and CDR2 sequences are DFQATT and SNEGSKA (reference sequence). With V trimmed by 0 bases and J by 5 bases, 9 bases remained unmatched.

This clonotype showed up just a few times. This chain uses TRBV11-2 with TRBJ1-4; D possibly corresponds to TRBD1 (5 bases). Germline CDR1 SGHAT, CDR2 FQNNGV. CDR3 length equals 18 residues. Trimming took 0 bases from V and 7 from J, leaving 21 bases between them. The CDR3 sequence is CASSLERAGHPGGEKLFF. The DNA for the CDR3 is TGTGCCAGCAGCTTAGAACGGGCAGGGCACCCAGGCGGTGAAAAACTGTTTTTT.

In this sample, this clonotype turned up many times. The genes are TRBV5-1 and TRBJ1-1; no firm D call. Deletions cut 2 bases from V and 3 bases from J, with 8 bases between. CDR1 is SGHRS, CDR2 YFSETQ, per germline. The CDR3 is 13 amino acids. CDR3: CASSFAEYTEAFF. The CDR3 DNA reads as TGCGCCAGCAGCTTCGCAGAGTACACTGAAGCTTTCTTT.

This clonotype was observed many times. This rearrangement joins TRBV20-1 to TRBJ2-1, with D perhaps assigned TRBD1 or TRBD2 (8 bases each). The CDR3 has 16 amino acids. Deletions cut 5 bases from V and 8 bases from J, with 25 bases between. Germline V lookup: CDR1 DFQATT, CDR2 SNEGSKA (reference sequence). This chain's CDR3 is CSAQGRRTGREDEQFF. As DNA, the CDR3 is TGCAGTGCTCAGGGGAGAAGGACAGGGCGGGAGGATGAGCAGTTCTTC.

This clonotype was recorded many times. V gene TRBV18 combines with J gene TRBJ1-3; 7 bases match TRBD1. CDR3 size: 15 residues. The J segment lost 2 bases and the V segment lost 4 bases, leaving 5 bases of the junction unmatched. Germline loops: CDR1 KGHSH, CDR2 LQKENI. This CDR3 is CASSQTGQPGNTIYF. Here the CDR3 DNA reads TGTGCCAGCTCACAAACGGGACAGCCTGGAAACACCATATATTTT.